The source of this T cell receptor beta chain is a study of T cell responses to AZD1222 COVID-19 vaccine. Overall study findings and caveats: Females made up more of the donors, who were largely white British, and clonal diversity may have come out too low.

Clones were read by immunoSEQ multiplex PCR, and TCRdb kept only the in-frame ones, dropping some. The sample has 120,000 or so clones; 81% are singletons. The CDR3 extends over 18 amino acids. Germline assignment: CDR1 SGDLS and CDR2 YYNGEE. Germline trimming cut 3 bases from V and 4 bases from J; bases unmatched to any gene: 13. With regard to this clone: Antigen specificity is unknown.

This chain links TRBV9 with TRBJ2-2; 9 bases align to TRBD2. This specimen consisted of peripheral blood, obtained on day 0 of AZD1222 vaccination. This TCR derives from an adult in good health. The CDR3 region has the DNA TGTGCCAGCAGCGCAACGTTGGCGGGGGGGCCTGGCACCGGGGAGCTGTTTTTT. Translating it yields CASSATLAGGPGTGELFF. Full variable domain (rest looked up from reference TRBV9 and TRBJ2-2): DSGVTQTPKHLITATGQRVTLRCSPRSGDLSVYWYQQSLDQGLQFLIQYYNGEERAKGNILERFSAQQFPDLHSELNLSSLELGDSALYFCASSATLAGGPGTGELFFGEGSRLTVL.